This T cell receptor (beta chain) emerged from a study of cytomegalovirus exposure and HLA in healthy donors. CDR1 is ENHRY, CDR2 SYGVKD, per germline. The length of the CDR3 is 21 residues. Germline trimming cut 3 bases from V and 5 bases from J; bases unmatched to any gene: 22. Use of 60 Vbeta and 13 Jbeta primers characterized the PCR. Here immunoSEQ multiplex PCR was the method, and the copy in TCRdb shows in-frame clones only, minus some. Of roughly 200,000 clones listed, 80% are singletons. Study outcomes and limitations: Within the data, a cluster of highly shared sequence variants was likely a sequencing artifact. The study flagged approximately 180 TCR beta chains as cytomegalovirus-associated.

Concerning this clone: The antigen is not known.

This clonotype originated in a boy younger than 18 in good health and CMV-seronegative. Sample: PBMCs. V is TRBV10-3 and J is TRBJ2-3, with 11 positions matching TRBD2. The CDR3 nucleotides are TGTGCCATCAGTGACCTCTCGGGTACCTTAGCGGGGGGGCCGCGGGGAGATACGCAGTATTTT. It translates to CAISDLSGTLAGGPRGDTQYF.